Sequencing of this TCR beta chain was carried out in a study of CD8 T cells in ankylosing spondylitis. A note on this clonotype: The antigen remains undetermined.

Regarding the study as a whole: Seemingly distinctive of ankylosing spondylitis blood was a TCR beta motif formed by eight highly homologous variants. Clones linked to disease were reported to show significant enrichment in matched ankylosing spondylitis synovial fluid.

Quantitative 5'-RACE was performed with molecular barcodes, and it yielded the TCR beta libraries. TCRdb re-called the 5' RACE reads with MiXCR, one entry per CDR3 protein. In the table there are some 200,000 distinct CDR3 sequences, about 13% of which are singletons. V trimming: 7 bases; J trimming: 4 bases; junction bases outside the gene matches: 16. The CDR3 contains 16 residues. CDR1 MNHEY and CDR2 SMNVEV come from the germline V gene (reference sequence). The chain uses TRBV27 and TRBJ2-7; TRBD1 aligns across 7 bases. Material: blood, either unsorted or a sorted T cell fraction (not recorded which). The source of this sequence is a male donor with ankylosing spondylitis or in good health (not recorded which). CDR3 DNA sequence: TGTGCCAGCACCTCGCCCAAGGGGACAGACTTTTACGAGCAGTACTTC. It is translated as CASTSPKGTDFYEQYF.